Here is one T cell receptor (beta chain) with its context. The repertoire was sequenced with immunoSEQ multiplex PCR; TCRdb's copy has only in-frame clones and lacks some. The table records 3,000 to 4,000 clones, 79% of them present only once. These data are taken from a study of preoperative IRX-2 immunotherapy in early breast cancer. The germline V and J ends were trimmed by 0 bases and 2 bases, with 16 bases remaining between them. Germline-derived CDR1 and CDR2 are MGHRA and YSYEKL. The CDR3 totals 17 residues. Indicated treatment: preoperative locoregional IRX-2 cytokine immunotherapy. Patients received preoperative, locoregional IRX-2 cytokine immunotherapy in a phase Ib study.

The source of this sequence is a human donor with breast cancer. The material was tumor tissue, obtained after IRX-2 immunotherapy. J is TRBJ2-5 and V is TRBV4-1; no clear D gene. DNA of the CDR3: TGCGCCAGCAGCCAAGATGGAAGGGTCGACCGTCAAGAGACCCAGTACTTC. Its protein is CASSQDGRVDRQETQYF.